Presented here are 8 T cell receptor beta chains from one specimen sequenced in a study of cytomegalovirus exposure and HLA in healthy donors. PCR amplification relied on 60 Vbeta primers (plus 13 Jbeta primers). Method: immunoSEQ multiplex PCR; TCRdb's copy keeps in-frame clones and lacks some. The table lists 130,000 to 150,000 clones, with approximately 2.6% in the top ten. The source material was PBMCs. The receptors derive from a middle-aged man in good health and CMV-seronegative.

This chain connects TRBV29-1 to TRBJ2-5; D may be TRBD1 (6 bases). The CDR3 length is 13 residues. Germline lookup yields CDR1 SQVTM and CDR2 ANQGSEA. V gave up 4 bases and J gave up 5 bases, with 14 bases separating them. This CDR3 is CSVGNRVEETQYF. Here the CDR3 DNA reads TGCAGCGTTGGGAACAGGGTTGAGGAGACCCAGTACTTC.

The chain couples TRBV2 to TRBJ1-1; 7 bases map to TRBD1. The J segment lost 2 bases and the V segment lost 4 bases, leaving 13 bases of the junction unmatched. The CDR3 is 17 residues long. Looked up from germline, CDR1 is SNHLY and CDR2 is FYNNEI. CDR3 DNA: TGTGCCAGCAGTGCCTCAGGGGGAGCCGGGATAAACACTGAAGCTTTCTTT. Translation: CASSASGGAGINTEAFF.

V gene TRBV7-2 combines with J gene TRBJ1-1; 8 bases are a match to TRBD1. V trimming: 4 bases; J trimming: 3 bases; junction bases outside the gene matches: 10. The CDR3 runs 16 residues. Germline lookup yields CDR1 SGHTA and CDR2 FQGNSA. CDR3 sequence reads: CASSSSRTGIDTEAFF. The CDR3 DNA is TGTGCCAGCAGCTCCTCCAGGACAGGGATAGACACTGAAGCTTTCTTT. Based on the CDR3 plus reference TRBV7-2 and TRBJ1-1, the full variable domain is GAGVSQSPSNKVTEKGKDVELRCDPISGHTALYWYRQSLGQGLEFLIYFQGNSAPDKSGLPSDRFSAERTGGSVSTLTIQRTQQEDSAVYLCASSSSRTGIDTEAFFGQGTRLTVV.

V usage is TRBV5-1 and J usage is TRBJ1-5; 7 bases fit TRBD1. Per germline, CDR1 SGHRS and CDR2 YFSETQ. V dropped 4 bases and J dropped 2; count of bases not matched to a gene: 9. The CDR3 contains 16 residues. In DNA form, the CDR3 reads TGCGCCAGCAGCGTTCACCCCGGGACAGGCAATCAGCCCCAGCATTTT. Protein: CASSVHPGTGNQPQHF.

The chain combines TRBV4-1 with TRBJ1-6; no definite D call. Germline V gene lookup returns CDR1 MGHRA and CDR2 YSYEKL. V was shortened by 2 bases and J by 10 bases, with 15 bases between the two germline ends. There are 15 residues in the CDR3. CDR3 nucleotides: TGCGCCAGCAGCCAATCCGACTACCCGGGGTCACCCCTCCACTTT. Translated, it gives CASSQSDYPGSPLHF.

The V call is TRBV5-1, the J call TRBJ1-4, with TRBD1 as a possible D gene (6 bases). Germline CDR1 SGHRS, CDR2 YFSETQ. V lost 3 bases, J lost 7 bases, and 16 bases lay in between. CDR3 length: 15 amino acids. Written as DNA, the CDR3 is TGCGCCAGCAGCTCGGTGGGGGGGCTCGGTGAAAAACTGTTTTTT. Residues: CASSSVGGLGEKLFF.

This sequence joins TRBV18 and TRBJ1-1; D perhaps matches TRBD1 (6 bases). Germline lookup yields CDR1 KGHSH and CDR2 LQKENI. V was trimmed by 0 bases and J by 5 bases, leaving 10 bases between them. There are 14 residues in the CDR3. The CDR3: CASSPPGAGTEAFF. The CDR3 bases are TGTGCCAGCTCACCACCGGGGGCTGGGACTGAAGCTTTCTTT.

V and J are TRBV6-4 and TRBJ2-3; D is possibly TRBD1 (6 bases). V was cut by 9 bases and J by 9 bases, with 16 bases left in between. The CDR3 is made up of 12 amino acids. Germline V CDR1 and CDR2: MRHNA, SNTAGT. The CDR3 region is CARRGHSSTQYF. The CDR3 DNA reads as TGTGCCAGACGGGGACACTCCTCGACGCAGTATTTT.